Presented here are 21 T cell receptor beta chains from one specimen sequenced in a study of monozygotic twins with inflammatory bowel disease. With the 5' RACE reads reprocessed, TCRdb shows one record per CDR3 protein and no DNA. The sample's table shows over 100,000 distinct CDR3 sequences. Material: blood. These receptors originate from a human donor with ulcerative colitis or Crohn's disease, or a healthy co-twin of an affected twin (not recorded which).

The J gene is TRBJ2-1, the V gene TRBV12-3 or TRBV12-4; as DNA is missing, the TRBD2 call by TCRdb cannot be tested. The CDR3 is made up of 14 amino acids. The CDR3 protein is CASIAGGNYNEQFF.

This chain links TRBV12-3 or TRBV12-4 with TRBJ1-5. CDR3 length: 14 residues. CDR3 loop: CASSLSGVVQPQHF.

The chain combines TRBV13 with TRBJ1-3; TCRdb lists TRBD1, though no DNA is available to test this call. The CDR3 runs to 17 residues. Germline V gene sequence: CDR1 PRHDT, CDR2 FYEKMQ (reference sequence). The CDR3 region is CASSLQGIAPSGNTIYF.

The rearrangement joins TRBV5-1 to TRBJ1-1. CDR1 and CDR2 from the germline V gene are SGHRS and YFSETQ. The length of the CDR3 is 16 residues. The CDR3 here is CASSLGSSTGSTEAFF.

The chain uses TRBV27 and TRBJ1-4; there is no DNA to check the TCRdb D call of TRBD1. This CDR3 comprises 15 residues. Germline CDR1 reads MNHEY; CDR2 reads SMNVEV (reference sequence). CDR3 residues: CASSERQGFDEKLFF. Full variable domain (remainder filled in from reference TRBV27 and TRBJ1-4): EAQVTQNPRYLITVTGKKLTVTCSQNMNHEYMSWYRQDPGLGLRQIYYSMNVEVTDKGDVPEGYKVSRKEKRNFPLILESPSPNQTSLYFCASSERQGFDEKLFFGSGTQLSVL.

V gene TRBV5-1 combines with J gene TRBJ2-7; checking the TCRdb D call of TRBD2 is not possible without DNA. Germline-derived CDR1 and CDR2 are SGHRS and YFSETQ. This CDR3 has 14 residues. The CDR3 protein is CASSLGSGGYEQYF.

The CDR3 protein is CASSLNSYNSPLHF. V and J are TRBV7-3 and TRBJ1-6. This CDR3 region has 14 residues. CDR1 is SGHTA, CDR2 FQGTGA, per germline. Combining the CDR3 with reference TRBV7-3 and TRBJ1-6 gives the whole variable domain GAGVSQTPSNKVTEKGKYVELRCDPISGHTALYWYRQSLGQGPEFLIYFQGTGAADDSGLPNDRFFAVRPEGSVSTLKIQRTERGDSAVYLCASSLNSYNSPLHFGNGTRLTVT.

V gene TRBV12-3 or TRBV12-4 combines with J gene TRBJ2-5. The CDR3 extends over 14 amino acids. The CDR3 here is CASSPSGGQETQYF.

CDR3: CASSLVLGNEQYF. The rearrangement uses TRBV5-1 and TRBJ2-7. Germline CDR1 reads SGHRS; CDR2 reads YFSETQ. There are 13 residues in the CDR3.

V is TRBV6-6 and J is TRBJ2-4; TCRdb reports TRBD2, a call that lacks DNA to check it against. This CDR3 region has 17 residues. Germline V gene sequence: CDR1 MNHNY, CDR2 SVGAGI (reference sequence). This chain's CDR3 is CASSYAREGEAKNIQYF.

The chain couples TRBV27 to TRBJ2-1. The CDR3 consists of 14 residues. Germline V gives CDR1 MNHEY, CDR2 SMNVEV (reference sequence). CDR3 sequence: CASSLLGNVNEQFF.

The gene calls are TRBV5-1 and TRBJ1-4; TCRdb calls TRBD1, which cannot be checked without DNA. Germline V gene lookup returns CDR1 SGHRS and CDR2 YFSETQ. The CDR3 runs 14 residues. CDR3 sequence: CASSLRDRLEKLFF.

V gene TRBV6-2 or TRBV6-3 combines with J gene TRBJ2-1. The V gene's germline CDR1 is MNHEY and CDR2 SVGEGT. This CDR3 comprises 14 residues. The CDR3 reads CASSLTGSYNEQFF.

The chain links TRBV28 to TRBJ2-7; TCRdb picks TRBD2, but there is no DNA to check that call. CDR1 and CDR2 (germline): MDHEN, SYDVKM. CDR3 length: 14 residues. CDR3 in amino acids: CASSSLAGVYEQYF.

V usage is TRBV11-2 and J usage is TRBJ2-7. This CDR3 comprises 12 residues. In germline, CDR1 is SGHAT, CDR2 FQNNGV. CDR3 residues: CASSRSIREQYF.

The CDR3 sequence is CASSYGLAGPYNEQFF. This sequence joins TRBV6-5 and TRBJ2-1; checking the TCRdb D call of TRBD2 is not possible without DNA. The germline V gene encodes CDR1 MNHEY and CDR2 SVGAGI. The CDR3 is 16 amino acids.

The genes are TRBV20-1 and TRBJ2-1; TCRdb picks TRBD1, but there is no DNA to check that call. The CDR3 length is 13 residues. Germline CDR1 reads DFQATT; CDR2 reads SNEGSKA (reference sequence). CDR3 residues: CSAGGGPYNEQFF.

CDR3 residues: CASSRRDRGITYEQYF. This chain joins TRBV19 and TRBJ2-7; the D gene TCRdb calls, TRBD1, cannot be checked with no DNA. This CDR3 has 16 residues. Germline CDR1 LNHDA, CDR2 SQIVND (reference sequence).

The chain employs TRBV15 and TRBJ1-3. Germline lookup yields CDR1 LNHNV and CDR2 YYDKDF (reference sequence). This CDR3 has 16 residues. CDR3 in amino acids: CATSRLRTDSGNTIYF.

This chain connects TRBV6-1 to TRBJ1-2; TCRdb lists TRBD1, though no DNA is available to test this call. In germline, CDR1 is MNHNS, CDR2 SASEGT. The CDR3 is 16 residues long. The CDR3 spells CASSPQDRVLSDGYTF.

J is TRBJ2-3 and V is TRBV7-2; TCRdb picks TRBD2, but there is no DNA to check that call. In germline, CDR1 is SGHTA, CDR2 FQGNSA. This CDR3 comprises 17 residues. The CDR3 spells CASSPARSNPSTDTQYF.